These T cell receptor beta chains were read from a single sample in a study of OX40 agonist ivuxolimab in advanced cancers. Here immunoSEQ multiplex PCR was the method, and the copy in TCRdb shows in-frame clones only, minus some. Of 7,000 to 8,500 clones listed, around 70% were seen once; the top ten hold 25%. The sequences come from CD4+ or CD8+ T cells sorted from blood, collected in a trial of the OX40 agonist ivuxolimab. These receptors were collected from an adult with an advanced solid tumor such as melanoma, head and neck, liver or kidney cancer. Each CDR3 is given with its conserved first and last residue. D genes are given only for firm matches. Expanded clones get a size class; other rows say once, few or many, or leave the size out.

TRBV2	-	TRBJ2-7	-	TGTGCCAGCAGTGAATGGAGAGGTGCCTACGAGCAGTACTTC	CASSEWRGAYEQYF
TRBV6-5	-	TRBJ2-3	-	TGTGCCAGCAGTGAGGGTGGCCACACAGATACGCAGTATTTT	CASSEGGHTDTQYF
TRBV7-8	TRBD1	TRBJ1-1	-	TGTGCCAGCAGCCGAGGGACAGGGCCCACTGAAGCTTTCTTT	CASSRGTGPTEAFF
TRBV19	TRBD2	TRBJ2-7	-	TGTGCCAGTAGTATAGGGCAGCCGGGAGGCTACGAGCAGTACTTC	CASSIGQPGGYEQYF
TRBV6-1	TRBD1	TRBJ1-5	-	TGTGCCAGCAGTGAGCAGGGGGGCATGGGCAATCAGCCCCAGCATTTT	CASSEQGGMGNQPQHF
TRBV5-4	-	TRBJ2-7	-	TGTGCCAGCAGCTTGGAGGGGGGAGATTACGAGCAGTACTTC	CASSLEGGDYEQYF
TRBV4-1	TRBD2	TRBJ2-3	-	TGCGCCAGCAGCCAATTTAGCGGGGGGATGGTAGATACGCAGTATTTT	CASSQFSGGMVDTQYF
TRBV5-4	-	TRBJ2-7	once	TGTGCCAGCAGCTTGGTAGAATCCTACGAGCAGTACTTC	CASSLVESYEQYF
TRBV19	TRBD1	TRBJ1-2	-	TGTGCCAGTAGTGACAGGGGGTTTGGCTACACCTTC	CASSDRGFGYTF
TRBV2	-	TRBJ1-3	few	TGTGCCAGCAGTGAGGGTGTCGGGGCTCTAGAGAACACCATATATTTT	CASSEGVGALENTIYF
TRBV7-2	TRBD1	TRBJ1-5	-	TGTGCCAGCAGCTTAGGGGGGACAGGTTTTCTCTATCAGCCCCAGCATTTT	CASSLGGTGFLYQPQHF
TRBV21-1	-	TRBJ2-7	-	TGTGCCAGCAGCAAAGTAGGGACAGGGGTCGCCTACGAGCAGTACTTC	CASSKVGTGVAYEQYF
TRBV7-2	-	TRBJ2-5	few	TGTGCCAGCAGCCGACAGCTCTTTCAAGAGACCCAGTACTTC	CASSRQLFQETQYF
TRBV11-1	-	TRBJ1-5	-	TGTGCCAGCAGCCCAGGGAGGCAATCAGGAAATCAGCCCCAGCATTTT	CASSPGRQSGNQPQHF
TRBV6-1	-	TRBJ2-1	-	TGTGCCAGCAGTGAAGCGCATGGGTCCTACAATGAGCAGTTCTTC	CASSEAHGSYNEQFF
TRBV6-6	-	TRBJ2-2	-	TGTGCCAGCAGTTACGGGACTTACACCGGGGAGCTGTTTTTT	CASSYGTYTGELFF
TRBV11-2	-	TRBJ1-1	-	TGTGCCAGCAGCGGTCAGGGATGGGTGGAGGACACTGAAGCTTTCTTT	CASSGQGWVEDTEAFF
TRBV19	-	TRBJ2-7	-	TGTGCCAGTAGTGTCGGGCTAGCGTACTCCTACGAGCAGTACTTC	CASSVGLAYSYEQYF
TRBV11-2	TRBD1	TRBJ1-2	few	TGTGCCAGCAGCTCGGGACAGGGGGATATCTATGGCTACACCTTC	CASSSGQGDIYGYTF
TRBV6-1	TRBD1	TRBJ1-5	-	TGTGCCAGCGCCGGGACAGGGGATCAGCCCCAGCATTTT	CASAGTGDQPQHF
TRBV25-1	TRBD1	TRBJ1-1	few	TGTGCCAGCAGCCCCGGGACAGGGGGCATGGACACTGAAGCTTTCTTT	CASSPGTGGMDTEAFF
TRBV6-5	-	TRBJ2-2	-	TGTGCCAGCAGTTACCTAACTCATACCGGGGAGCTGTTTTTT	CASSYLTHTGELFF
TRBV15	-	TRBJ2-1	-	TGTGCCACCAGCAACGTAGGGACTTCCTGGTCGGGCGAGCAGTTCTTC	CATSNVGTSWSGEQFF
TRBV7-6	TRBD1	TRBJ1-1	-	TGTGCCAGCAGCTTAGCCACAACAGGGGGCACTGAAGCTTTCTTT	CASSLATTGGTEAFF
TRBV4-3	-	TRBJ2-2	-	TGCGCCAGCAGCCAAGATGAGCTCGCGAACACCGGGGAGCTGTTTTTT	CASSQDELANTGELFF
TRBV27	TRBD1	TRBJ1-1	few	TGTGCCAGCAGCCTCAATGAGGTGACAGGGGAAGCTTTCTTT	CASSLNEVTGEAFF
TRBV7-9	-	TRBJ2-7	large	TGTGCCAGCAGCTCCCTCGGGACTGAACCCTACGAGCAGTACTTC	CASSSLGTEPYEQYF
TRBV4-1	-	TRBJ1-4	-	TGCGCCAGCAGCCGGATGGGGGGGTCTGCAACTAATGAAAAACTGTTTTTT	CASSRMGGSATNEKLFF
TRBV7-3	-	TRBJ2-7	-	TGTGCCAGCAGCGTGGGGCAGGCGTACGAGCAGTACTTC	CASSVGQAYEQYF
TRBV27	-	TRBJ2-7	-	TGTGCCAGCAGTTTCGGACAGCACTCCTACGAGCAGTACTTC	CASSFGQHSYEQYF
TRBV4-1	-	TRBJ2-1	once	TGCGCCAGCAGCCAAGCCCCCCGGGACACCTACAATGAGCAGTTCTTC	CASSQAPRDTYNEQFF
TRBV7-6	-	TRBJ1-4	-	TGTGCCAGCAGCATTGGACGGGGGAATGAAAAACTGTTTTTT	CASSIGRGNEKLFF
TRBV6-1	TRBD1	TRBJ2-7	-	TGTGCCAGCACCGGTCTGGGGACAGGGGCACACGAGCAGTACTTC	CASTGLGTGAHEQYF
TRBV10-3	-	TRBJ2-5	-	TGTGCCATCAGTGAGCCCGGACAGAATCTTGAGACCCAGTACTTC	CAISEPGQNLETQYF
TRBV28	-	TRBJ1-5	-	TGTGCCAGCAGACAGCCCGGTCAACCCTATTATAGCAATCAGCCCCAGCATTTT	CASRQPGQPYYSNQPQHF
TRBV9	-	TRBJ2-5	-	TGTGCCAGCAGCGTAGATTCTGGGGCCGGGGAGACCCAGTACTTC	CASSVDSGAGETQYF
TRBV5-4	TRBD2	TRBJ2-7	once	TGTGCCAGCAGCTTGGCACTAGCGGAGTACGAGCAGTACTTC	CASSLALAEYEQYF
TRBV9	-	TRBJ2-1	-	TGTGCCAGCAGCGTTTCCCATTGGGATGAGCAGTTCTTC	CASSVSHWDEQFF
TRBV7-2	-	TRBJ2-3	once	TGTGCCAGCAGCTCCGTAGATACGCAGTATTTT	CASSSVDTQYF
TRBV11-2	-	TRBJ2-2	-	TGTGCCAGCAGCTTAGGTCCCACCGGGGAGCTGTTTTTT	CASSLGPTGELFF
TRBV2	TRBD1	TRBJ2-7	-	TGTGCCAGCAGTGAGGGACAGGGTTTCCACGAGCAGTACTTC	CASSEGQGFHEQYF
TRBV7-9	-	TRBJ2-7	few	TGTGCCAGCAGCCCCGGCGACAGCTCCTACGAGCAGTACTTC	CASSPGDSSYEQYF